The entry below describes one TCR beta chain. The entry originates in a study of T cell responses to AZD1222 COVID-19 vaccine. Germline V gene lookup returns CDR1 SGHTA and CDR2 FQGNSA. The CDR3 is 15 residues long. Trimming took 1 base from V and 9 from J; bases not matched to a gene: 5. Sequencing was performed with immunoSEQ multiplex PCR; in TCRdb, only in-frame clones are kept and a portion is missing. Here the sample spans 80,000 or so clones, nearly 85% being singletons. The sample was peripheral blood, taken on day 0 of AZD1222 vaccination. This chain uses TRBV7-2 with TRBJ1-6, with 8 bases lining up with TRBD1. The sequence was obtained from an adult in good health. This chain's CDR3 is CASSLGGQGGSPLHF. The CDR3 coding sequence is TGTGCCAGCAGCTTAGGTGGACAGGGCGGTTCACCCCTCCACTTT.